The clone carrying this T cell receptor (beta chain) showed up many times. The sample is drawn from a study of T-cell reconstitution after alpha-beta-depleted transplantation in children. CDR3 length equals 16 residues. V was cut by 4 bases and J by 5 bases, with 18 bases left in between. From germline, CDR1 is LGHNA and CDR2 YNFKEQ. During its preparation, the TCRbeta library received unique molecular identifiers. MiXCR was run by TCRdb on the PCR reads, yielding one entry per CDR3 protein. The sample carries hundreds of thousands of distinct CDR3 sequences, approximately 17% recorded once. The chain uses TRBV4-2 and TRBJ1-5; D uncertain. Material: PBMCs from the stem cell graft donor, obtained from the stem cell graft. The source is a human donor who donated a stem cell graft to a child with acute myeloid leukemia. The CDR3 spells CASSPLWTDADQPQHF. CDR3 nucleotides: TGTGCCAGCAGCCCCCTCTGGACGGACGCTGATCAGCCCCAGCATTTT.